The T cell receptor beta chain under discussion was sequenced for a study of PD-L1 blockade in urothelial cancer. CDR3 length: 18 residues. V shed 7 bases and J shed 5 bases, with 27 bases lying between them. Germline-derived CDR1 and CDR2 are LNHNV and YYDKDF (reference sequence). Time point in this sample: peripheral blood 6 weeks after treatment start. The method was immunoSEQ multiplex PCR; TCRdb's version includes in-frame clones alone and lacks a portion of them. The profile shows some 120,000 clones, more than 70% of them singletons. This clone appeared a single time. The V gene is TRBV15, the J gene TRBJ2-1, with a possible D match to TRBD2 (6 bases). This TCR derives from a man aged 50-59 years with urothelial cancer. Here the sequenced sample was PBMCs, taken around atezolizumab (anti-PD-L1) treatment. CDR3 sequence: CATIAPSFRLARNNEQFF. In DNA form, the CDR3 reads TGTGCCACCATCGCACCTTCCTTCCGGCTAGCGAGGAACAATGAGCAGTTCTTC.